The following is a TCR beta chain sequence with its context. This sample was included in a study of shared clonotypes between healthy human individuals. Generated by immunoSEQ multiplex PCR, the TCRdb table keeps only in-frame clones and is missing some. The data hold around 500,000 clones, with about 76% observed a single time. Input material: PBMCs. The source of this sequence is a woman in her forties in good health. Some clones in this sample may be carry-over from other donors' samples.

Written as DNA, the CDR3 is TGTGCCAGCAGCTTATTAGGAACCGACCGGGATACGCAGTATTTT. Encoded protein: CASSLLGTDRDTQYF. This chain joins TRBV7-2 and TRBJ2-3; D is undetermined. This CDR3 spans 15 amino acids. In germline, CDR1 is SGHTA, CDR2 FQGNSA. The V and J ends lost 2 bases and 6 bases respectively, with 15 bases between them. The whole variable domain, filled in from reference TRBV7-2 and TRBJ2-3, reads GAGVSQSPSNKVTEKGKDVELRCDPISGHTALYWYRQSLGQGLEFLIYFQGNSAPDKSGLPSDRFSAERTGGSVSTLTIQRTQQEDSAVYLCASSLLGTDRDTQYFGPGTRLTVL.